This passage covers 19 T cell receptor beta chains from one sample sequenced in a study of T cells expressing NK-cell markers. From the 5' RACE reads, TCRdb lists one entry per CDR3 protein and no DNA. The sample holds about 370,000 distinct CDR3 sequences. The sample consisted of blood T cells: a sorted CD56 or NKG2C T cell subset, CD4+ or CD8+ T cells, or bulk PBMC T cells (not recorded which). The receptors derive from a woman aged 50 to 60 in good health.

CDR3 protein: CSVEGTGSGTDTQYF. The chain has TRBV29-1 and TRBJ2-3; TCRdb's assignment of TRBD1 cannot be checked, as there is no DNA. Germline V gene data show CDR1 as SQVTM and CDR2 as ANQGSEA. There are 15 residues in the CDR3.

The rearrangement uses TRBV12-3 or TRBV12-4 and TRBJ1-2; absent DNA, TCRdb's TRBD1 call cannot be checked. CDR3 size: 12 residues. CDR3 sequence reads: CASSRTGDGYTF.

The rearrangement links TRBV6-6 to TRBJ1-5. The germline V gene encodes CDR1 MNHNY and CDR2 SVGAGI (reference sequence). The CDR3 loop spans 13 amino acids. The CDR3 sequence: CASSSGLRQPQHF.

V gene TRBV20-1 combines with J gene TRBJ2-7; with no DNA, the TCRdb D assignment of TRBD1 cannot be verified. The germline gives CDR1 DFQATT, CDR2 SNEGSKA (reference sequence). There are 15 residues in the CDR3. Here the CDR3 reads CSAREYKGKSYEQYF.

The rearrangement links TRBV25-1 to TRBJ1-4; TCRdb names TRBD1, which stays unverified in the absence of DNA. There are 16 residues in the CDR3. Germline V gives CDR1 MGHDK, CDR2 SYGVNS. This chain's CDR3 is CASRSPGQGGNEKLFF.

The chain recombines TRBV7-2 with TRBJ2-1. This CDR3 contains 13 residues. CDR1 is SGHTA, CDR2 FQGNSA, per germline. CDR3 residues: CASSFWRKNEQFF.

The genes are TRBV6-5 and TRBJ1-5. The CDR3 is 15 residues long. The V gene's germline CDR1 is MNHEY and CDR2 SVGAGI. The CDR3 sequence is CASSYSRAEDQPQHF.

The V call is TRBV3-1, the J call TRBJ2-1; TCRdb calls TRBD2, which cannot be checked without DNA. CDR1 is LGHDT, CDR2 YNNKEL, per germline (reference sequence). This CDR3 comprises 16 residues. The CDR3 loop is CASSQNEAGRYNEQFF.

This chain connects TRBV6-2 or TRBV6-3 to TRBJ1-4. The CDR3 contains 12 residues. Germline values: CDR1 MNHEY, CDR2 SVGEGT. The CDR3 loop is CASSPTVGKLFF.

The CDR3 spells CASSSGTSVLEQFF. The rearrangement joins TRBV7-9 to TRBJ2-1; lacking DNA, the TRBD2 call made by TCRdb goes unchecked. Germline CDR1 is SEHNR and CDR2 is FQNEAQ (reference sequence). This CDR3 spans 14 amino acids. Full variable domain (outside the CDR3, taken from reference TRBV7-9 and TRBJ2-1): DTGVSQNPRHKITKRGQNVTFRCDPISEHNRLYWYRQTLGQGPEFLTYFQNEAQLEKSRLLSDRFSAERPKGSFSTLEIQRTEQGDSAMYLCASSSGTSVLEQFFGPGTRLTVL.

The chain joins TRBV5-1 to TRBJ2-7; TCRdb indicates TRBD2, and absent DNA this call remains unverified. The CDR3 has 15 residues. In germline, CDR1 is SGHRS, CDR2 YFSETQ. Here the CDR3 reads CASSLRASGDYEQYF.

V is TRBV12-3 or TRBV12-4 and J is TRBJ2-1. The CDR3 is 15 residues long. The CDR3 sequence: CASSKTILSYNEQFF.

CDR3 region: CASSWGTGSTGANVLTF. The rearrangement joins TRBV6-6 to TRBJ2-6; the D gene TCRdb calls, TRBD1, cannot be checked with no DNA. Germline-derived CDR1 and CDR2 are MNHNY and SVGAGI (reference sequence). This CDR3 contains 17 residues.

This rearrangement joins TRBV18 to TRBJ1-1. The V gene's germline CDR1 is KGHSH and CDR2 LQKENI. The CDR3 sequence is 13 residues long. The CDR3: CASSPRGQNEAFF.

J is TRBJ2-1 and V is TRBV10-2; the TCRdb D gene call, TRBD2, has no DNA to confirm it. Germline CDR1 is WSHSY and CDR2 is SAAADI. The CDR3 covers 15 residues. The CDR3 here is CASVAGGISYNEQFF.

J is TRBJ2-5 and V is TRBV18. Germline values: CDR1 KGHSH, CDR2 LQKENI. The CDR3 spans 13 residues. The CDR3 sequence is CASSPPDQETQYF.

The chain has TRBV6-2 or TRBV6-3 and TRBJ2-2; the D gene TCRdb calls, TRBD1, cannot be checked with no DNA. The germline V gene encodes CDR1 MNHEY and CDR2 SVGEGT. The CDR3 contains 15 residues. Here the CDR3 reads CASSWTGGDTGELFF.

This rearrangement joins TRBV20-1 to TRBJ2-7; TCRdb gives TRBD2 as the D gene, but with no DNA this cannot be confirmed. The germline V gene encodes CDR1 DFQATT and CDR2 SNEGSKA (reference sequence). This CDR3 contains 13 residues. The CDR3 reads CSAVGEDVYEQYF.

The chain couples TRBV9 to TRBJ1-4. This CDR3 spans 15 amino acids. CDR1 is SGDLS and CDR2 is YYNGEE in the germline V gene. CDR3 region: CASSVATGTNEKLFF. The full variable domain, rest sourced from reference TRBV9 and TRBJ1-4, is DSGVTQTPKHLITATGQRVTLRCSPRSGDLSVYWYQQSLDQGLQFLIQYYNGEERAKGNILERFSAQQFPDLHSELNLSSLELGDSALYFCASSVATGTNEKLFFGSGTQLSVL.